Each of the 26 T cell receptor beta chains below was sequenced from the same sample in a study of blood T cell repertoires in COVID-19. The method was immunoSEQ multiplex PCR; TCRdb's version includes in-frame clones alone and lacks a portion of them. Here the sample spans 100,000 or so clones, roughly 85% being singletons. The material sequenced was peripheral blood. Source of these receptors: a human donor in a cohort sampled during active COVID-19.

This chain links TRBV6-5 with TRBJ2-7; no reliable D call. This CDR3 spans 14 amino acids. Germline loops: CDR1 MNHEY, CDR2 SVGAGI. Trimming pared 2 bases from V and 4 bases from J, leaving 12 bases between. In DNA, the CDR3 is TGTGCCAGCAGTTACGGGCCCCCGTTATACGAGCAGTACTTC. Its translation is CASSYGPPLYEQYF.

For the CDR3, the DNA is TGTGCCAGTGACGCGGGACAGTCCTACGAGCAGTACTTC. Its translation: CASDAGQSYEQYF. This chain joins TRBV19 and TRBJ2-7; tentative D call: TRBD1 (7 bases). Trimming took 8 bases from V and 1 from J, leaving 12 bases between them. Germline CDR1 and CDR2: LNHDA and SQIVND (reference sequence). The CDR3 has 13 residues. Combining the CDR3 with reference TRBV19 and TRBJ2-7 gives the whole variable domain DGGITQSPKYLFRKEGQNVTLSCEQNLNHDAMYWYRQDPGQGLRLIYYSQIVNDFQKGDIAEGYSVSREKKESFPLTVTSAQKNPTAFYLCASDAGQSYEQYFGPGTRLTVT.

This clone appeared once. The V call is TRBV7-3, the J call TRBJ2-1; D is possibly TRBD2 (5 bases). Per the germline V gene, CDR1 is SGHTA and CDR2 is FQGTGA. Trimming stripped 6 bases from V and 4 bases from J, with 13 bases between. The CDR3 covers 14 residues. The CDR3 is CASSPRTGYNEQFF. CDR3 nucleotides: TGTGCCAGCAGTCCTAGGACGGGGTACAATGAGCAGTTCTTC.

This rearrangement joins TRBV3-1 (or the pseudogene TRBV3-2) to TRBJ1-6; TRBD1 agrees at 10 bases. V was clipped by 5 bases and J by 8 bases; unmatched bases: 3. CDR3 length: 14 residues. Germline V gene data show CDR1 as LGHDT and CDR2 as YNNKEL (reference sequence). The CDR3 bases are TGTGCCAGCAGCAAGACAGGGGGCGATTCACCCCTCCACTTT. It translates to CASSKTGGDSPLHF.

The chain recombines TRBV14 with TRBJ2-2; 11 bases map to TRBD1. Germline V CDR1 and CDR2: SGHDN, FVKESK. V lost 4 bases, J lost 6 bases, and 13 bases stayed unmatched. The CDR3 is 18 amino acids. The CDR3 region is CASSRRTGGVGLAGELFF. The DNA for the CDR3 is TGTGCCAGCAGCCGAAGGACAGGGGGCGTGGGTTTGGCCGGGGAGCTGTTTTTT.

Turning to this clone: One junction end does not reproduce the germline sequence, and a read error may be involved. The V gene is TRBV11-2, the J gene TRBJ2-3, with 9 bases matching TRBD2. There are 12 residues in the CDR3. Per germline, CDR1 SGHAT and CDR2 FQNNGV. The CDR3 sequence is CASSRELAGRHF. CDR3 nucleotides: TGTGCCAGCAGCCGAGAGCTAGCGGGACGGCATTTT.

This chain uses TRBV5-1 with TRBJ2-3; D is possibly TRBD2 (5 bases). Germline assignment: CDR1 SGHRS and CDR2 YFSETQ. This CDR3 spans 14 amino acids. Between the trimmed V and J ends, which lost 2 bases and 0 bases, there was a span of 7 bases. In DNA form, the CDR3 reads TGCGCCAGCAGCTTAGCGGATAGCACAGATACGCAGTATTTT. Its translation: CASSLADSTDTQYF. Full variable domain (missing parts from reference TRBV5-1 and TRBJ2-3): KAGVTQTPRYLIKTRGQQVTLSCSPISGHRSVSWYQQTPGQGLQFLFEYFSETQRNKGNFPGRFSGRQFSNSRSEMNVSTLELGDSALYLCASSLADSTDTQYFGPGTRLTVL.

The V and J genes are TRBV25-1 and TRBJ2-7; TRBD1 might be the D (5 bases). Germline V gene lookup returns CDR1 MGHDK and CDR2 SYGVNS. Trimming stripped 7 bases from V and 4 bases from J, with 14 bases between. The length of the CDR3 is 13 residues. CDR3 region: CASIQSGLYEQYF. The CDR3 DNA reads TGTGCCAGCATACAGTCAGGGCTTTACGAGCAGTACTTC.

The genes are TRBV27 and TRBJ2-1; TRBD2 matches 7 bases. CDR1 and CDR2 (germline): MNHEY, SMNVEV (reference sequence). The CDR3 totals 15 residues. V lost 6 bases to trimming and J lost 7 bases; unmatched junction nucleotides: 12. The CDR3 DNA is TGTGCCAGCAGCCGCCAAGCGGGAACTGGGAATGAGCAGTTCTTC. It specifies CASSRQAGTGNEQFF.

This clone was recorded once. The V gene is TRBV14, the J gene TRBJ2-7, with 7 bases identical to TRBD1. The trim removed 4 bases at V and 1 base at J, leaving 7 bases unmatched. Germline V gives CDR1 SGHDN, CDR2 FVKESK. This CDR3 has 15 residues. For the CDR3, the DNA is TGTGCCAGCAGCCGAGACAGGGTTTCTTCCTACGAGCAGTACTTC. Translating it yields CASSRDRVSSYEQYF. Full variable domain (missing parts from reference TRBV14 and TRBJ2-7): EAGVTQFPSHSVIEKGQTVTLRCDPISGHDNLYWYRRVMGKEIKFLLHFVKESKQDESGMPNNRFLAERTGGTYSTLKVQPAELEDSGVYFCASSRDRVSSYEQYFGPGTRLTVT.

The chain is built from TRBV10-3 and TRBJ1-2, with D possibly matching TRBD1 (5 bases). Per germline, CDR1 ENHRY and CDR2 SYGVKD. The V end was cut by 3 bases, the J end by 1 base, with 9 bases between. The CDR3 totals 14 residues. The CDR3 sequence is CAISEGHGNYGYTF. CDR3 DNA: TGTGCCATCAGTGAAGGACACGGTAACTATGGCTACACCTTC.

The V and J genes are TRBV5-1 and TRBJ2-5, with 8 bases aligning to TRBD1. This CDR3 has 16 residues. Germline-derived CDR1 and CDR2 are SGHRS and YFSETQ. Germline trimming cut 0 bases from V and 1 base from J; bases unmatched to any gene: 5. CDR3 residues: CASSLGGQASQETQYF. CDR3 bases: TGCGCCAGCAGCTTGGGGGGACAGGCGTCCCAAGAGACCCAGTACTTC.

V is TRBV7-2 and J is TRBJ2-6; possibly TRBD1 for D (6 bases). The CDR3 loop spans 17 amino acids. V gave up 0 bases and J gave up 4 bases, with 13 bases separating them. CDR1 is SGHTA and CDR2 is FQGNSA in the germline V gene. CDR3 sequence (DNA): TGTGCCAGCAGCTTAGCGCTGGGGGCGCTAGGGGCCAACGTCCTGACTTTC. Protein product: CASSLALGALGANVLTF.

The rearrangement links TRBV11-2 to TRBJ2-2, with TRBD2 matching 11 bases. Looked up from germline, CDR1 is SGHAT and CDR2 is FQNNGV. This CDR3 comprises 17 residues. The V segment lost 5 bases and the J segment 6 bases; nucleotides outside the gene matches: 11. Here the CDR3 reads CASSALSGTSGAGELFF. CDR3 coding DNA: TGTGCCAGCAGCGCCCTATCCGGGACTAGCGGTGCCGGGGAGCTGTTTTTT. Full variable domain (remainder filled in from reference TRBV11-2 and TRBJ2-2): EAGVAQSPRYKIIEKRQSVAFWCNPISGHATLYWYQQILGQGPKLLIQFQNNGVVDDSQLPKDRFSAERLKGVDSTLKIQPAKLEDSAVYLCASSALSGTSGAGELFFGEGSRLTVL.

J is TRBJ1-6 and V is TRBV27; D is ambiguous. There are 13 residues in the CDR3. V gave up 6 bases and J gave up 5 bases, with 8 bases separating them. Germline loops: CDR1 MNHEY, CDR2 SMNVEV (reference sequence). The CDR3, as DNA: TGTGCCAGCAGCCTAGTAGATAATTCACCCCTCCACTTT. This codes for CASSLVDNSPLHF.

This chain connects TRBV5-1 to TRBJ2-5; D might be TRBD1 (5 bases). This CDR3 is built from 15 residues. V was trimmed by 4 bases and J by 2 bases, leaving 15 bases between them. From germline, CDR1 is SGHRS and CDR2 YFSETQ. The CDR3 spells CASSRRQNYQETQYF. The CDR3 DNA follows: TGCGCCAGCAGCAGAAGACAGAACTATCAAGAGACCCAGTACTTC.

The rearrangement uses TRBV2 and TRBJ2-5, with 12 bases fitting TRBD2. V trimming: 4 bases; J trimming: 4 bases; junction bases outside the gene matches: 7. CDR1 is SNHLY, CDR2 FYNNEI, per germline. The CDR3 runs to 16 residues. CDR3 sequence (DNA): TGTGCCAGCAGTGCGGGGCTAGCGGGGGGGCTAGAGACCCAGTACTTC. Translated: CASSAGLAGGLETQYF.

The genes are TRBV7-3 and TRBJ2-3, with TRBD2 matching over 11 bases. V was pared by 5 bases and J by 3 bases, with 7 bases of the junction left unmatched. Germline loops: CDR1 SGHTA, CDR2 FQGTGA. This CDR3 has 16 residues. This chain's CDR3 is CASSPHLAGGTDTQYF. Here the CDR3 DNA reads TGTGCCAGCAGCCCCCACCTAGCGGGGGGTACAGATACGCAGTATTTT.

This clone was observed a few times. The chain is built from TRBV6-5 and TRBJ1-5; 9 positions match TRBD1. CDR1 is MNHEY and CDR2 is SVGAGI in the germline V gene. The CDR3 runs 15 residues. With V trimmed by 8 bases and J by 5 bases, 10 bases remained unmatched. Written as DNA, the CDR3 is TGTGCCAGCGGCGGCACCGGGACAGGGTATCAGCCCCAGCATTTT. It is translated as CASGGTGTGYQPQHF.

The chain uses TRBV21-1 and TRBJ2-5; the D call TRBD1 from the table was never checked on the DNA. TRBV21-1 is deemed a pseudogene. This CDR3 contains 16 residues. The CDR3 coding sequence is TGTGCCAGCAGCATCCTTGACAGGGTTCGGTATGGGACCCAGTACTTC. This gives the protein CASSILDRVRYGTQYF.

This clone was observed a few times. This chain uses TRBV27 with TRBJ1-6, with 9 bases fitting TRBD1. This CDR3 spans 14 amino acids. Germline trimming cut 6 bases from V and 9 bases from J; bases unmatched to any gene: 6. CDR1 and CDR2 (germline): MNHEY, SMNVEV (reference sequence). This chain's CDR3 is CASRTGQGSSPLHF. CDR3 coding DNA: TGTGCCAGCAGAACGGGACAGGGAAGTTCACCCCTCCACTTT.

DNA for the CDR3: TGTGCCAGTAGTATCAGAGGGGGACAGGGCTCATTAGGTCAGCCCCAGCATTTT. Translation: CASSIRGGQGSLGQPQHF. The chain combines TRBV19 with TRBJ1-5; 9 bases match TRBD1. Trimming removed 3 bases from V and 6 bases from J; junction bases left unmatched: 15. Germline CDR1 is LNHDA and CDR2 is SQIVND (reference sequence). CDR3 length: 18 amino acids.

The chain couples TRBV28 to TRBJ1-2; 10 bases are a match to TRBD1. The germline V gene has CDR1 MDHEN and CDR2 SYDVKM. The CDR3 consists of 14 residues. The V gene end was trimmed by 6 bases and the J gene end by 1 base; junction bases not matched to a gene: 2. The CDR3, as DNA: TGTGCCAGCAGCGGGGACAGGGGTAACTATGGCTACACCTTC. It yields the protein CASSGDRGNYGYTF.

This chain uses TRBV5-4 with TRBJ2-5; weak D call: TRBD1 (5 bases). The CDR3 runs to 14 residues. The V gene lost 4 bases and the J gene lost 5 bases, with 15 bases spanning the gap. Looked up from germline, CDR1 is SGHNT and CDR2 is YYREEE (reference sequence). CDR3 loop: CASSQGGTGETQYF. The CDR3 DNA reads TGTGCCAGCAGCCAGGGTGGCACCGGGGAGACCCAGTACTTC. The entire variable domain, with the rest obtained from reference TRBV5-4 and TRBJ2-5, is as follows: ETGVTQSPTHLIKTRGQQVTLRCSSQSGHNTVSWYQQALGQGPQFIFQYYREEENGRGNFPPRFSGLQFPNYSSELNVNALELDDSALYLCASSQGGTGETQYFGPGTRLLVL.

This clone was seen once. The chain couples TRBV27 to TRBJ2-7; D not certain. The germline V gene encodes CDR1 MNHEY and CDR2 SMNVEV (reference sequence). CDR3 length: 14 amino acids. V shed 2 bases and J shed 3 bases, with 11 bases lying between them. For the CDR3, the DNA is TGTGCCAGCAGTTTAGCCGGGTTGGGCTACGAGCAGTACTTC. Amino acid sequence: CASSLAGLGYEQYF.

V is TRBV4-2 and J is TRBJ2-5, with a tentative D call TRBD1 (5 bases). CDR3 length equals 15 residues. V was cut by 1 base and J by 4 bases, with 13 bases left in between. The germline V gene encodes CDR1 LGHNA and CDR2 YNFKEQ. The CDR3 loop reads CASSQGSGRGETQYF. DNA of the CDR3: TGTGCCAGCAGCCAAGGTTCAGGGCGTGGAGAGACCCAGTACTTC.